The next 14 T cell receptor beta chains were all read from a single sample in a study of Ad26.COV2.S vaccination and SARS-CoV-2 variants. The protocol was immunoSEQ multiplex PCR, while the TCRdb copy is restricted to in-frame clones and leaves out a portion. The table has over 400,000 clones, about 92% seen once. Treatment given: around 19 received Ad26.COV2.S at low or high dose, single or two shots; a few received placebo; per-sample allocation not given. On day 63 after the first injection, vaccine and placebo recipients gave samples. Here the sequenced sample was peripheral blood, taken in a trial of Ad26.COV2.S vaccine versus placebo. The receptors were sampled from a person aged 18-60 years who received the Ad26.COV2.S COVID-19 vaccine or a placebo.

The CDR3 sequence: CASSPASEYTEAFF. DNA of the CDR3: TGTGCCAGCTCACCAGCCTCAGAGTACACTGAAGCTTTCTTT. V usage is TRBV18 and J usage is TRBJ1-1; D is uncertain. Germline CDR1 reads KGHSH; CDR2 reads LQKENI. V dropped 2 bases and J dropped 3 bases, with 10 bases sitting between them. The CDR3 consists of 14 residues.

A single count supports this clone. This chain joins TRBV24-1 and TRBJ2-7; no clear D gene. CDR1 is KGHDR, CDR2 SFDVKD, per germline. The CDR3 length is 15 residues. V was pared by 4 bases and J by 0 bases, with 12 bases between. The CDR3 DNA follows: TGTGCCACCAGTGACACCAACGAGAGCTCCTACGAGCAGTACTTC. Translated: CATSDTNESSYEQYF.

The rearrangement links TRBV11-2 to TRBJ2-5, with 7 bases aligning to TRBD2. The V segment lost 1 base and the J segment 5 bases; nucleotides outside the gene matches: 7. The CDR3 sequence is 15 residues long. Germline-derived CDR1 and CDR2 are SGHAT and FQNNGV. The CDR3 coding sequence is TGTGCCAGCAGCTTAGGGGGGGGTGCTACGGAGACCCAGTACTTC. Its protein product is CASSLGGGATETQYF. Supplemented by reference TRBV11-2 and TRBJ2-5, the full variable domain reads EAGVAQSPRYKIIEKRQSVAFWCNPISGHATLYWYQQILGQGPKLLIQFQNNGVVDDSQLPKDRFSAERLKGVDSTLKIQPAKLEDSAVYLCASSLGGGATETQYFGPGTRLLVL.

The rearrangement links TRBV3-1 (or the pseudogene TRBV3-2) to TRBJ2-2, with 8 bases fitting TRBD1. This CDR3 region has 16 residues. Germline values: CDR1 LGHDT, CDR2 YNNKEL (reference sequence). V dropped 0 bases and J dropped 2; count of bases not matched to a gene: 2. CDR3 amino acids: CASSQDGQGNTGELFF. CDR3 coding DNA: TGTGCCAGCAGCCAAGATGGACAGGGCAACACCGGGGAGCTGTTTTTT.

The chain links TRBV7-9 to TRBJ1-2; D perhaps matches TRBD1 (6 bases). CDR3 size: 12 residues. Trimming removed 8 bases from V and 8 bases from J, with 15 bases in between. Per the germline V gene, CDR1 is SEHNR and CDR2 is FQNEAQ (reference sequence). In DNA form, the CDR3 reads TGTGCCAGCGAGTCGGGGGGCTGGGGCTACACCTTC. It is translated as CASESGGWGYTF.

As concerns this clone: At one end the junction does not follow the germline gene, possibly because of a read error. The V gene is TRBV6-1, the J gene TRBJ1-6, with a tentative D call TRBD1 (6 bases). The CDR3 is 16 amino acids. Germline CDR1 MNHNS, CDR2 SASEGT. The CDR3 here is CASSKARQVYNSPLHF. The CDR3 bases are TGTGCCAGCAGTAAAGCCCGACAGGTCTATAATTCACCCCTCCACTTT.

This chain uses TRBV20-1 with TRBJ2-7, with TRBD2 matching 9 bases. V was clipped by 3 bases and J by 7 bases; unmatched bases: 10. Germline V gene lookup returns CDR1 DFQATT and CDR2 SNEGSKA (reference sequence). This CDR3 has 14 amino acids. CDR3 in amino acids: CSASSAGGPREQYF. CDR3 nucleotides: TGCAGTGCTAGTTCCGCGGGGGGGCCGCGGGAGCAGTACTTC.

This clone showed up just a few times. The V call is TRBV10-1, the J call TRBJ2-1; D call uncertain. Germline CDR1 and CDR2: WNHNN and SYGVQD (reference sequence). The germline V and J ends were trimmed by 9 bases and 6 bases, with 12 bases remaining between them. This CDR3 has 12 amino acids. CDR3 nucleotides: TGCGCCAGTAGCAATGGACCCAATGAGCAGTTCTTC. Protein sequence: CASSNGPNEQFF.

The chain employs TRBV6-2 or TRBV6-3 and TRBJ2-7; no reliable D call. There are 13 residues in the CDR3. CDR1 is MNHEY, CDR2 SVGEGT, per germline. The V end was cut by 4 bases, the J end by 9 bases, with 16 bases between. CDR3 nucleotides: TGTGCCAGCAGTTCCACCGACTTATTGGGGCAGTACTTC. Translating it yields CASSSTDLLGQYF.

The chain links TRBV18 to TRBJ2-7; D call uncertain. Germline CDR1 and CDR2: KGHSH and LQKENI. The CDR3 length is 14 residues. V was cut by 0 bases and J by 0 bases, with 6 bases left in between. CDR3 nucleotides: TGTGCCAGCTCACCACCCGGAATCTCCTACGAGCAGTACTTC. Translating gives CASSPPGISYEQYF.

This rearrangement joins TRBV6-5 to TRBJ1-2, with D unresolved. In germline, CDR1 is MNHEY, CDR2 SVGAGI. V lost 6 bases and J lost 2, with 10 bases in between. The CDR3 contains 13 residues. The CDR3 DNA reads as TGTGCCAGCAGAGACCCGGACAACTATGGCTACACCTTC. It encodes CASRDPDNYGYTF.

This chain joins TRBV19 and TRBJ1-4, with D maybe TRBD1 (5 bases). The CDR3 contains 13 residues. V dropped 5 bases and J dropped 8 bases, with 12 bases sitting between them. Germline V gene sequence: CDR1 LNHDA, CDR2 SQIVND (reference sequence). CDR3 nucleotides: TGTGCCAGTAGTCACGGGGGTTGGGAAAAACTGTTTTTT. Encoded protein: CASSHGGWEKLFF.

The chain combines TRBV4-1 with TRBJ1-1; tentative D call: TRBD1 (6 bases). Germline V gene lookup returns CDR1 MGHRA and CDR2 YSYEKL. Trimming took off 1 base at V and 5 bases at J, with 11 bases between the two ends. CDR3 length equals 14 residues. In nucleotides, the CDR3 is TGCGCCAGCAGCCAAGTAACAGGGAGTACTGAAGCTTTCTTT. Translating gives CASSQVTGSTEAFF.

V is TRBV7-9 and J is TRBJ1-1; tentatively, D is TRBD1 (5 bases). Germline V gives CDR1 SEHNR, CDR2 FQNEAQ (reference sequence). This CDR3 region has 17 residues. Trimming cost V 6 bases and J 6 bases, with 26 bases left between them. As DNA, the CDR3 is TGTGCCAGCAGACCCCGGACCCAGGGTAACGGTAAGGCTGAAGCTTTCTTT. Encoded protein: CASRPRTQGNGKAEAFF.